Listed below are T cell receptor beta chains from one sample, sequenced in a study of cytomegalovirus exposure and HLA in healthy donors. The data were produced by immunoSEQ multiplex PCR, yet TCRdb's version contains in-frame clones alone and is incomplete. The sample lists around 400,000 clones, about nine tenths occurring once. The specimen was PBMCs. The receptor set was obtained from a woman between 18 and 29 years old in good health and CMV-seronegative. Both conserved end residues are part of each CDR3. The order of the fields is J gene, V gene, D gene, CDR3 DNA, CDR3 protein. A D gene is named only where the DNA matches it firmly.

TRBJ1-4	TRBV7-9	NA	TGTGCCAGCAGCTTCTGGATCGGGGAAAATGAAAAACTGTTTTTT	CASSFWIGENEKLFF
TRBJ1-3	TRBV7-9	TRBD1	TGTGCCAGCAGCTTCGGGGACAGGGGAAACACCATATATTTT	CASSFGDRGNTIYF
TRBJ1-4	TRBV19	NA	TGTGCCAGTCGGGGGGTAGCTAATGAAAAACTGTTTTTT	CASRGVANEKLFF
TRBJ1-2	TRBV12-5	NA	TGTGCTAGTGGGCCCTCCACAGGAACCAACTATGGCTACACCTTC	CASGPSTGTNYGYTF
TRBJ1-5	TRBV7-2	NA	TGTGCCAGCAGCTATGGACAGCTCAATCAGCCCCAGCATTTT	CASSYGQLNQPQHF
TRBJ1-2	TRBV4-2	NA	TGTGCCAGCAGCCAAGACAGGGGCGCGGGCGGCTACACCTTC	CASSQDRGAGGYTF
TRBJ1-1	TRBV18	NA	TGTGCCAGCTCACCCCGGGGACTCCCGGGCACTGAAGCTTTCTTT	CASSPRGLPGTEAFF
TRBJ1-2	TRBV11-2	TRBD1	TGTGCCAGCAGCTTAGCCGGGACAGTTCCATATGGCTACACCTTC	CASSLAGTVPYGYTF
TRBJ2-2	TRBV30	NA	TGTGCCTGGAGTGTACGGTCGCTCGACACCGGGGAGCTGTTTTTT	CAWSVRSLDTGELFF
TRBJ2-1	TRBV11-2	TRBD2	TGTGCCAGCAGCTACCTTGGGACTAGCGGGAGGGCCTCGTCCAATGAGCAGTTCTTC	CASSYLGTSGRASSNEQFF
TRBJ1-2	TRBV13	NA	TGTGCCAGCAGCTCGAAAGGACAGTCCAACTATGGCTACACCTTC	CASSSKGQSNYGYTF
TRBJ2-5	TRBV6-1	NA	TGTGCCAGCAGTGTCGATCGGAGGGATTGGGGGGAAGAGACCCAGTACTTC	CASSVDRRDWGEETQYF
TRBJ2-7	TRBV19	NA	TGTGCCAGTAGGGTCAGGGGTAACCACGAGCAGTACTTC	CASRVRGNHEQYF
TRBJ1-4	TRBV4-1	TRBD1	TGCGCCAGCAGCCAAGATGGGCGGGGACAGGGGATTGGGGAAAAACTGTTTTTT	CASSQDGRGQGIGEKLFF
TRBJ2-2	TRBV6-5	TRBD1	TGTGCCAGCAGCAAGGGACAGTACACCGGGGAGCTGTTTTTT	CASSKGQYTGELFF